Below, 7 T cell receptor beta chains from the same sample are listed, as sequenced in a study of identical twins. MiXCR, run by TCRdb on the 5' RACE reads, gives a single entry per CDR3 protein. The sample has 230,000 or so distinct CDR3 sequences; about 8.5% are singletons. These data also featured in a second study, about yellow fever vaccine responses in identical twins.

Sequencing was performed on CD8+ T cells sorted from blood. The source is a woman aged 18-30 years in good health.

The table lists this clonotype with a few counts. The chain has TRBV9 and TRBJ2-7; perhaps TRBD2 as D (5 bases). The V and J ends lost 4 bases and 3 bases respectively, with 14 bases between them. Germline values: CDR1 SGDLS, CDR2 YYNGEE. CDR3 length equals 14 residues. The CDR3 DNA sequence: TGTGCCAGCAGCCCCGGATCGGGATACTACGAGCAGTACTTC. Its translation is CASSPGSGYYEQYF.

This clonotype occurred a few times. This sequence joins TRBV6-1 and TRBJ2-3; 7 positions agree with TRBD2. With V trimmed by 5 bases and J by 2 bases, 4 bases remained unmatched. The length of the CDR3 is 14 residues. The germline gives CDR1 MNHNS, CDR2 SASEGT. The CDR3 sequence is CASSSGTHTDTQYF. CDR3 nucleotides: TGTGCCAGCAGTAGCGGGACCCACACAGATACGCAGTATTTT.

This clonotype was found many times. This sequence joins TRBV10-3 and TRBJ2-7; D not resolved. The CDR3 has 12 amino acids. V lost 3 bases, J lost 2 bases, and 5 bases lay in between. Germline CDR1 and CDR2: ENHRY and SYGVKD. This CDR3 reads CAISDNPYEQYF. CDR3 DNA: TGTGCCATCAGTGACAACCCCTACGAGCAGTACTTC.

The rearrangement links TRBV20-1 to TRBJ2-7, with 10 positions matching TRBD2. J was trimmed by 2 bases and V by 3 bases; bases with no gene match: 7. The CDR3 is 15 residues long. Per germline, CDR1 DFQATT and CDR2 SNEGSKA (reference sequence). In DNA, the CDR3 is TGCAGTGCTAGGGACGAGCGGGAGGGCCCCTACGAGCAGTACTTC. Translated: CSARDEREGPYEQYF.

This clonotype was seen more than once but under ten times. The genes are TRBV3-1 and TRBJ1-1, with D unclear. The CDR3 totals 12 residues. In germline, CDR1 is LGHDT, CDR2 YNNKEL (reference sequence). V dropped 4 bases and J dropped 8 bases, with 11 bases sitting between them. This CDR3 reads CASSPQDMEAFF. CDR3 DNA sequence: TGTGCCAGCAGCCCTCAGGATATGGAAGCTTTCTTT. The full variable domain, completed using reference TRBV3-1 and TRBJ1-1, is DTAVSQTPKYLVTQMGNDKSIKCEQNLGHDTMYWYKQDSKKFLKIMFSYNNKELIINETVPNRFSPKSPDKAHLNLHINSLELGDSAVYFCASSPQDMEAFFGQGTRLTVV.

This sequence joins TRBV27 and TRBJ2-1; D remains unclear. The germline gives CDR1 MNHEY, CDR2 SMNVEV (reference sequence). V was trimmed by 5 bases and J by 3 bases, leaving 8 bases between them. The CDR3 is 13 amino acids. Written as DNA, the CDR3 is TGTGCCAGCAGTGCCATCTTCTACAATGAGCAGTTCTTC. This gives the protein CASSAIFYNEQFF.

The chain couples TRBV10-2 to TRBJ2-4, with D perhaps given as TRBD1 or TRBD2 (5 bases each). CDR3 length equals 15 residues. From germline, CDR1 is WSHSY and CDR2 SAAADI. V was shortened by 4 bases and J by 1 base, with 11 bases between the two germline ends. The CDR3: CASSGGPTAKNIQYF. The CDR3 DNA is TGCGCCAGCAGTGGGGGACCAACGGCCAAAAACATTCAGTACTTC.